The 2 T cell receptor beta chains presented below share a single source sample, sequenced in a study of identical twins. TCRdb ran MiXCR on the 5' RACE reads and lists one entry per CDR3 protein. The repertoire holds around 480,000 distinct CDR3 sequences, with roughly an eighth as singletons. Separately, the same data were catalogued under a study of yellow fever vaccine responses in identical twins.

The sample was CD4+ T cells sorted from blood. The receptors shown here come from a woman between 18 and 30 years old in good health.

This chain links TRBV30 with TRBJ2-1, with D hard to call. The CDR3 runs to 10 residues. Trimming removed 4 bases at V and 6 bases at J, with 4 bases between. Per germline, CDR1 GTSNPN and CDR2 SVGIG (reference sequence). CDR3: CAWKINEQFF. CDR3 coding DNA: TGTGCCTGGAAAATCAATGAGCAGTTCTTC.

The chain combines TRBV11-3 with TRBJ2-1; D perhaps matches TRBD2 (5 bases). V shed 2 bases and J shed 4 bases, with 6 bases lying between them. Germline V gives CDR1 SGHNT, CDR2 YENEEA. The CDR3 covers 13 residues. CDR3 DNA sequence: TGTGCCAGCAGCTTAAAGCGGTACAATGAGCAGTTCTTC. Encoded protein: CASSLKRYNEQFF.